A single sample is the source of the 14 T cell receptor beta chains below, sequenced in a study of a mutant IDH1 vaccine in newly diagnosed glioma. These receptors are not linked to any known antigen. Time point given: week 47, end of study. Vaccination used 300 ug of mutant IDH1 20-mer peptide per dose, with topical imiquimod. The table came from immunoSEQ multiplex PCR; TCRdb's copy has only in-frame clones and leaves some out. This table has about 34,000 clones, around nine tenths appearing once. The sequences come from PBMCs, collected from a glioma patient whose treatment included an IDH1 peptide vaccine. The receptors were gathered from a woman aged 25-40 years with glioma.

The CDR3 here is CASSTDKGGYTF. Here the CDR3 DNA reads TGTGCCAGCAGTACAGACAAGGGGGGCTACACCTTC. This chain joins TRBV2 and TRBJ1-2, with D possibly matching TRBD1 (5 bases). Germline CDR1 is SNHLY and CDR2 is FYNNEI. This CDR3 is built from 12 residues. Trimming left V 5 bases short and J 8 bases short, with 12 bases between.

The chain joins TRBV7-2 to TRBJ1-3; D possibly corresponds to TRBD1 (6 bases). CDR1 SGHTA and CDR2 FQGNSA come from the germline V gene. The CDR3 has 15 amino acids. The V gene lost 5 bases and the J gene lost 0 bases, with 11 bases spanning the gap. The CDR3 region is CASSNRVSSGNTIYF. The CDR3 nucleotides read TGTGCCAGCAGCAACAGGGTTAGCTCTGGAAACACCATATATTTT.

This rearrangement joins TRBV19 to TRBJ1-1; D gene ambiguous. Trimming removed 7 bases at V and 2 bases at J, with 14 bases between. The germline V gene has CDR1 LNHDA and CDR2 SQIVND (reference sequence). The CDR3 extends over 14 amino acids. DNA of the CDR3: TGTGCCAGTAACCGGGGAGTCGGCAACACTGAAGCTTTCTTT. Amino acids: CASNRGVGNTEAFF.

This chain connects TRBV7-6 to TRBJ1-6; D is possibly TRBD1 (5 bases). CDR3 size: 14 residues. V lost 1 base and J 8 bases, leaving 9 bases between the germline ends. Germline-derived CDR1 and CDR2 are SGHVS and FNYEAQ. CDR3 nucleotide sequence: TGTGCCAGCAGCTTAGATCGGGGCGATTCACCCCTCCACTTT. Encoded protein: CASSLDRGDSPLHF.

The chain combines TRBV7-9 with TRBJ2-5; 11 bases fit TRBD2. Germline lookup yields CDR1 SEHNR and CDR2 FQNEAQ (reference sequence). The CDR3 length is 15 residues. Trimming cost V 5 bases and J 4 bases; bases outside gene matches: 6. This CDR3 reads CASSIRLAGTETQYF. In DNA, the CDR3 is TGTGCCAGCAGCATCCGACTAGCGGGGACAGAGACCCAGTACTTC.

This chain links TRBV5-1 with TRBJ1-5; D remains ambiguous. Germline CDR1 and CDR2: SGHRS and YFSETQ. V was clipped by 0 bases and J by 2 bases, with 9 bases between them. The CDR3 covers 15 residues. The CDR3 region is CASSLEGMGNQPQHF. CDR3 nucleotides: TGCGCCAGCAGCTTGGAAGGGATGGGCAATCAGCCCCAGCATTTT.

J is TRBJ1-1 and V is TRBV19; TRBD1 might be the D (5 bases). This CDR3 has 14 amino acids. From germline, CDR1 is LNHDA and CDR2 SQIVND (reference sequence). V lost 3 bases, J lost 1 base, and 9 bases lay in between. In nucleotides, the CDR3 is TGTGCCAGTAGTATCGACAGCCCGAACACTGAAGCTTTCTTT. Protein: CASSIDSPNTEAFF. Filled out from reference TRBV19 and TRBJ1-1, the complete variable domain reads DGGITQSPKYLFRKEGQNVTLSCEQNLNHDAMYWYRQDPGQGLRLIYYSQIVNDFQKGDIAEGYSVSREKKESFPLTVTSAQKNPTAFYLCASSIDSPNTEAFFGQGTRLTVV.

V usage is TRBV5-1 and J usage is TRBJ1-1; no firm D call. The CDR3 has 14 amino acids. V was clipped by 0 bases and J by 8 bases, with 14 bases between them. Germline V gene sequence: CDR1 SGHRS, CDR2 YFSETQ. The DNA of the CDR3 is TGCGCCAGCAGCTTGGGTATGACCCCTGAAGAAGCTTTCTTT. Residues: CASSLGMTPEEAFF. The variable domain in full, completed from reference TRBV5-1 and TRBJ1-1, reads KAGVTQTPRYLIKTRGQQVTLSCSPISGHRSVSWYQQTPGQGLQFLFEYFSETQRNKGNFPGRFSGRQFSNSRSEMNVSTLELGDSALYLCASSLGMTPEEAFFGQGTRLTVV.

The chain links TRBV5-1 to TRBJ2-3; TRBD2 aligns across 11 bases. J gave up 1 base and V 4 bases, and 2 bases lay outside the gene matches. The germline V gene encodes CDR1 SGHRS and CDR2 YFSETQ. The CDR3 contains 15 residues. The CDR3 bases are TGCGCCAGCAGCCCGGGACTAGCGGGCACAGATACGCAGTATTTT. The encoded protein is CASSPGLAGTDTQYF.

Only one count was recorded for this clone. The gene calls are TRBV5-1 and TRBJ2-3, with 8 bases fitting TRBD2. From germline, CDR1 is SGHRS and CDR2 YFSETQ. The CDR3 runs 13 residues. Unmatched junction bases numbered 4, after V lost 3 bases and J lost 7 bases. The CDR3 reads CASSYSGDYTQYF. The CDR3 nucleotides read TGCGCCAGCAGCTATAGCGGGGATTATACGCAGTATTTT.

This clone was found once. The chain uses TRBV13 and TRBJ2-7, with TRBD2 identical over 8 bases. CDR1 PRHDT and CDR2 FYEKMQ come from the germline V gene (reference sequence). Trimming at V came to 6 bases and at J to 3 bases, leaving 4 bases not matched to a gene. This CDR3 has 13 amino acids. Here the CDR3 reads CASRGAGGYEQYF. CDR3 nucleotide sequence: TGTGCCAGCAGGGGTGCGGGGGGCTACGAGCAGTACTTC.

The chain employs TRBV2 and TRBJ2-7; 11 bases agree with TRBD2. Germline V gene data show CDR1 as SNHLY and CDR2 as FYNNEI. The CDR3 is 15 residues long. With V trimmed by 6 bases and J by 0 bases, 4 bases remained unmatched. CDR3 residues: CASRATSGSSYEQYF. CDR3 in DNA: TGTGCCAGCAGGGCAACTAGCGGGAGCTCCTACGAGCAGTACTTC. The full variable domain, in which reference TRBV2 and TRBJ2-7 provide the parts outside the CDR3, is EPEVTQTPSHQVTQMGQEVILRCVPISNHLYFYWYRQILGQKVEFLVSFYNNEISEKSEIFDDQFSVERPDGSNFTLKIRSTKLEDSAMYFCASRATSGSSYEQYFGPGTRLTVT.

The V gene is TRBV7-2, the J gene TRBJ1-1; weak D call: TRBD1 (6 bases). The CDR3 extends over 16 amino acids. V was pared by 5 bases and J by 1 base, with 17 bases between. Germline values: CDR1 SGHTA, CDR2 FQGNSA. The CDR3 sequence: CASSDTGISGNTEAFF. The CDR3, as DNA: TGTGCCAGCAGCGATACAGGGATTTCGGGGAACACTGAAGCTTTCTTT.

The genes are TRBV19 and TRBJ2-7; maybe TRBD1 (5 bases). This CDR3 has 12 residues. Germline assignment: CDR1 LNHDA and CDR2 SQIVND (reference sequence). Deletions cut 1 base from V and 5 bases from J, with 6 bases between. The chain's CDR3 is CASSIGGNEQYF. The CDR3 region has the DNA TGTGCCAGTAGTATAGGGGGCAACGAGCAGTACTTC.